These T cell receptor beta chains were read from a single sample in a study of regulatory T cells in long-lasting Graves disease. TCRdb itself ran the multiplex PCR reads through MiXCR, one entry per CDR3 protein. The data contain about 620,000 distinct CDR3 sequences, 16% of them singletons. Another study also made use of these data, one on T cells in Graves' hyperthyroidism and ophthalmopathy.

The sequencing here drew on peripheral blood mononuclear cells (PBMCs), taken at new diagnosis, from a patient treated with antithyroid drugs. Receptor source: a woman in her twenties or thirties with Graves disease. The CDR3 runs from the conserved cysteine through the conserved F or W. The D gene is left open where the match is weak. Rows may omit the clone size; those that give it use once, few, many or a size class.

D gene,clone size,V gene,CDR3 length,J gene,CDR3 protein,CDR3 DNA
TRBD1,few,TRBV29-1,14,TRBJ1-5,CSVQQGGGNQPQHF,TGCAGCGTCCAGCAGGGGGGCGGCAATCAGCCCCAGCATTTT
.,many,TRBV6-1,18,TRBJ1-5,CASSEARVTLVGNQPQHF,TGTGCCAGCAGTGAAGCGAGGGTGACATTAGTCGGCAATCAGCCCCAGCATTTT
.,many,TRBV20-1,10,TRBJ1-1,CSAFDSEAFF,TGCAGTGCTTTTGACAGTGAAGCTTTCTTT
.,.,TRBV2,14,TRBJ1-2,CASRRRGELYGYTF,TGTGCCAGCAGGAGGCGGGGGGAACTCTATGGCTACACCTTC
TRBD2,many,TRBV20-1,15,TRBJ2-3,CSATGLAGRPDTQYF,TGCAGTGCTACCGGACTAGCGGGAAGGCCAGATACGCAGTATTTT
.,few,TRBV24-1,13,TRBJ2-3,CATSEGPGDTQYF,TGTGCCACCAGTGAAGGGCCCGGAGATACGCAGTATTTT
TRBD1,many,TRBV3-1,16,TRBJ1-1,CASSHSGTAQNTEAFF,TGTGCCAGCAGCCATTCCGGGACAGCCCAGAACACTGAAGCTTTCTTT
.,many,TRBV6-1,15,TRBJ1-5,CASRQGRNSNQPQHF,TGTGCCAGCAGGCAGGGGCGTAATAGCAATCAGCCCCAGCATTTT
.,few,TRBV5-1,16,TRBJ1-4,CASSLGPGVGNEKLFF,TGCGCCAGCAGCTTGGGGCCAGGGGTAGGAAATGAAAAACTGTTTTTT
.,many,TRBV28,15,TRBJ2-7,CASSSDSSGAYEQYF,TGTGCCAGCAGTTCCGACTCCTCGGGGGCCTACGAGCAGTACTTC
.,.,TRBV7-6,15,TRBJ2-2,CASSRSNANTGELFF,TGTGCCAGCAGCCGTAGTAACGCGAACACCGGGGAGCTGTTTTTT
.,many,TRBV28,12,TRBJ2-3,CASSLFPDTQYF,TGTGCCAGCAGTCTATTCCCAGATACGCAGTATTTT
TRBD1,many,TRBV27,13,TRBJ1-5,CARRQGFDQPQHF,TGTGCCAGGAGACAGGGGTTTGATCAGCCCCAGCATTTT
TRBD2,once,TRBV20-1,13,TRBJ2-2,CSASLAGTGELFF,TGCAGTGCTAGTCTAGCGGGGACCGGGGAGCTGTTTTTT
.,many,TRBV20-1,12,TRBJ1-1,CSARAGDTEAFF,TGCAGTGCTAGAGCCGGGGACACTGAAGCTTTCTTT
TRBD2,many,TRBV28,16,TRBJ2-3,CASSFLSGRGPDTQYF,TGTGCCAGCAGTTTTTTGAGCGGGAGGGGCCCGGATACGCAGTATTTT
TRBD1,many,TRBV2,16,TRBJ2-3,CASSDPARGLGDTQYF,TGTGCCAGCAGTGACCCAGCCAGGGGGCTCGGAGATACGCAGTATTTT
.,few,TRBV29-1,14,TRBJ1-2,CSAAAGGLSYGYTF,TGCAGCGCTGCCGCGGGGGGGCTGTCCTATGGCTACACCTTC
.,.,TRBV12-3/TRBV12-4,12,TRBJ2-7,CASTSGFGEQYF,TGTGCCAGCACTTCGGGGTTCGGCGAGCAGTACTTC
TRBD2,many,TRBV3-1,15,TRBJ2-5,CASSSGLAGEETQYF,TGTGCCAGCAGTTCTGGACTAGCGGGAGAGGAGACCCAGTACTTC